Shown below are 19 T cell receptor beta chains from a single sample sequenced in a study of T cell changes during pregnancy in multiple sclerosis. The data were produced by immunoSEQ multiplex PCR, yet TCRdb's version contains in-frame clones alone and is incomplete. The sample yields 50,000 to 70,000 clones, 92% seen once. The sample consisted of peripheral blood, taken in the first trimester of pregnancy. Receptor source: a female donor with multiple sclerosis, enrolled in a pregnancy study.

The rearrangement links TRBV4-2 to TRBJ1-2; D not resolved. This CDR3 has 17 residues. Germline V gives CDR1 LGHNA, CDR2 YNFKEQ. V lost 0 bases and J lost 2, with 16 bases in between. Here the CDR3 reads CASSQEEQRFVNYGYTF. CDR3 in DNA: TGTGCCAGCAGCCAAGAGGAGCAAAGGTTCGTAAACTATGGCTACACCTTC.

CDR3 in DNA: TGCGCCAGCAGCCAAGATACAGGGGTGAGCACTGAAGCTTTCTTT. Its translation is CASSQDTGVSTEAFF. J is TRBJ1-1 and V is TRBV4-3; 7 bases are a match to TRBD1. CDR1 and CDR2 (germline): LGHNA, YSLEER. Trimming removed 0 bases from V and 4 bases from J; junction bases left unmatched: 5. This CDR3 contains 15 residues.

This chain joins TRBV5-4 and TRBJ1-5, with D uncertain. Germline-derived CDR1 and CDR2 are SGHNT and YYREEE (reference sequence). Trimming took off 1 base at V and 6 bases at J, with 11 bases between the two ends. The length of the CDR3 is 14 residues. As DNA, the CDR3 is TGTGCCAGCAGCTTGATGGAGGAGGCTCAGCCCCAGCATTTT. It yields the protein CASSLMEEAQPQHF.

The chain combines TRBV5-1 with TRBJ1-5; tentatively, D is TRBD1 (6 bases). Germline V gene lookup returns CDR1 SGHRS and CDR2 YFSETQ. Trimming left V 4 bases short and J 5 bases short, with 16 bases between. This CDR3 spans 15 amino acids. DNA for the CDR3: TGCGCCAGCAGCCCTTGGGGGGGGGCGGATCAGCCCCAGCATTTT. Amino acid sequence: CASSPWGGADQPQHF.

This sequence joins TRBV5-6 and TRBJ2-3; D ambiguous. The CDR3 totals 12 residues. V dropped 4 bases and J dropped 4 bases, with 7 bases sitting between them. Germline values: CDR1 SGHDT, CDR2 YYEEEE. The CDR3 coding sequence is TGTGCCAGCAGCCCGGCGGCAGATACGCAGTATTTT. Translation: CASSPAADTQYF.

The chain is built from TRBV9 and TRBJ2-7; maybe TRBD2 (7 bases). This CDR3 is built from 15 residues. CDR1 and CDR2 from the germline V gene are SGDLS and YYNGEE. V lost 7 bases to trimming and J lost 3 bases, with 20 bases between them. The CDR3: CASSPGGTPYYEQYF. The CDR3 coding sequence is TGTGCCAGCTCCCCCGGGGGGACACCCTACTACGAGCAGTACTTC.

The table lists this clone with a few counts. The gene calls are TRBV6-6 and TRBJ1-1; 12 bases are a match to TRBD1. Germline V CDR1 and CDR2: MNHNY, SVGAGI (reference sequence). CDR3 length: 15 residues. V shed 5 bases and J 5 bases; nucleotides not matched to a gene: 6. CDR3 region: CASSAGQGARTEAFF. CDR3 sequence (DNA): TGTGCCAGCAGTGCGGGACAGGGGGCGAGAACTGAAGCTTTCTTT.

The table lists this clone with a count of one. The genes are TRBV18 and TRBJ2-7; the D gene is possibly TRBD2 (5 bases). The CDR3 has 13 residues. With 1 base removed from V and 6 bases from J, the gap between germline ends came to 10 bases. Germline loops: CDR1 KGHSH, CDR2 LQKENI. Here the CDR3 reads CASSPLLVAEQYF. In nucleotides, the CDR3 is TGTGCCAGCTCACCACTACTAGTCGCCGAGCAGTACTTC.

The chain recombines TRBV7-8 with TRBJ2-7, with 11 bases matching TRBD1. CDR3 length equals 16 residues. Germline trimming cut 8 bases from V and 3 bases from J; bases unmatched to any gene: 12. Germline V gene sequence: CDR1 SGHVS, CDR2 FQNEAQ. In DNA form, the CDR3 reads TGTGCCAGCTCGGACAGGGGGCGAGGTTGGGGCTACGAGCAGTACTTC. It is translated as CASSDRGRGWGYEQYF.

The chain joins TRBV30 to TRBJ1-2, with D possibly TRBD1 on 5 matching bases. CDR1 is GTSNPN and CDR2 is SVGIG in the germline V gene (reference sequence). The CDR3 consists of 14 residues. V was clipped by 0 bases and J by 4 bases, with 12 bases between them. The CDR3 nucleotides are TGTGCCTGGAGTGTATACGACAGCTTCTATGGCTACACCTTC. Protein product: CAWSVYDSFYGYTF.

V is TRBV9 and J is TRBJ1-4; 11 nucleotides line up with TRBD1. This CDR3 is 16 amino acids long. The germline gives CDR1 SGDLS, CDR2 YYNGEE. The V and J ends lost 3 bases and 6 bases, in that order; junction bases with no gene match: 7. The CDR3 sequence: CASSEGTGGGHEKLFF. Written as DNA, the CDR3 is TGTGCCAGCAGCGAGGGGACAGGGGGGGGCCATGAAAAACTGTTTTTT.

The gene calls are TRBV11-1 and TRBJ1-3, with no clear D. The CDR3 runs to 14 residues. Germline V gene lookup returns CDR1 SGHAT and CDR2 FQDESV (reference sequence). V was shortened by 3 bases and J by 4 bases, with 10 bases between the two germline ends. CDR3 loop: CASSFRELGNTIYF. CDR3 DNA sequence: TGTGCCAGCAGCTTCCGGGAGTTGGGAAACACCATATATTTT. The full variable domain, with the rest looked up from reference TRBV11-1 and TRBJ1-3, is EAEVAQSPRYKITEKSQAVAFWCDPISGHATLYWYRQILGQGPELLVQFQDESVVDDSQLPKDRFSAERLKGVDSTLKIQPAELGDSAMYLCASSFRELGNTIYFGEGSWLTVV.

The rearrangement links TRBV7-2 to TRBJ2-1; 9 bases are a match to TRBD2. Germline assignment: CDR1 SGHTA and CDR2 FQGNSA. Unmatched junction bases numbered 10, after V lost 1 base and J lost 9 bases. The length of the CDR3 is 16 residues. This CDR3 is CASSLGASGAFGEQFF. The CDR3 nucleotides are TGTGCCAGCAGCTTAGGGGCTAGCGGGGCGTTCGGTGAGCAGTTCTTC.

V and J are TRBV7-3 and TRBJ2-5, with 7 bases matching TRBD2. V shed 1 base and J 2 bases; nucleotides not matched to a gene: 7. Per germline, CDR1 SGHTA and CDR2 FQGTGA. This CDR3 region has 16 residues. In nucleotides, the CDR3 is TGTGCCAGCAGCTTAAGTCCAGGGAGGGGTCAAGAGACCCAGTACTTC. This encodes CASSLSPGRGQETQYF.

V usage is TRBV4-3 and J usage is TRBJ2-3; 9 bases agree with TRBD1. Trimming removed 1 base from V and 8 bases from J; junction bases left unmatched: 19. Germline loops: CDR1 LGHNA, CDR2 YSLEER. CDR3 size: 19 residues. CDR3 region: CASSQAKSWRTGVVATQYF. CDR3 nucleotide sequence: TGCGCCAGCAGCCAAGCGAAGTCATGGAGGACAGGGGTGGTCGCTACGCAGTATTTT.

The V and J genes are TRBV7-2 and TRBJ1-6, with 7 bases aligning to TRBD1. The germline V gene has CDR1 SGHTA and CDR2 FQGNSA. CDR3 size: 16 residues. V lost 5 bases, J lost 2 bases, and 6 bases stayed unmatched. DNA of the CDR3: TGTGCCAGCAGCGCCGACAGGGCGCCCTATAATTCACCCCTCCACTTT. Encoded protein: CASSADRAPYNSPLHF.

The rearrangement uses TRBV4-3 and TRBJ1-6; 9 bases align to TRBD1. V lost 2 bases to trimming and J lost 9 bases; unmatched junction nucleotides: 2. The germline CDR1 and CDR2 sequences are LGHNA and YSLEER. CDR3 length: 14 amino acids. The CDR3 nucleotides are TGCGCCAGCAGCCAAACAGGGGGCGGTTCACCCCTCCACTTT. Protein sequence: CASSQTGGGSPLHF.

CDR3 nucleotides: TGTGCCAGTAGTACTAGCGGGGCTTACGAGCAGTACTTC. Translating gives CASSTSGAYEQYF. The V call is TRBV19, the J call TRBJ2-7, with 9 bases that match TRBD2. The germline gives CDR1 LNHDA, CDR2 SQIVND (reference sequence). J gave up 4 bases and V 4 bases, and 2 bases lay outside the gene matches. The CDR3 sequence is 13 residues long.

The chain combines TRBV7-8 with TRBJ2-1; TRBD1 might be the D (5 bases). V lost 5 bases to trimming and J lost 4 bases, with 18 bases between them. Germline lookup yields CDR1 SGHVS and CDR2 FQNEAQ. The CDR3 length is 16 residues. The CDR3 here is CASSPAYKDKYNEQFF. The CDR3 nucleotides read TGTGCCAGCAGCCCCGCCTACAAGGACAAGTACAATGAGCAGTTCTTC.